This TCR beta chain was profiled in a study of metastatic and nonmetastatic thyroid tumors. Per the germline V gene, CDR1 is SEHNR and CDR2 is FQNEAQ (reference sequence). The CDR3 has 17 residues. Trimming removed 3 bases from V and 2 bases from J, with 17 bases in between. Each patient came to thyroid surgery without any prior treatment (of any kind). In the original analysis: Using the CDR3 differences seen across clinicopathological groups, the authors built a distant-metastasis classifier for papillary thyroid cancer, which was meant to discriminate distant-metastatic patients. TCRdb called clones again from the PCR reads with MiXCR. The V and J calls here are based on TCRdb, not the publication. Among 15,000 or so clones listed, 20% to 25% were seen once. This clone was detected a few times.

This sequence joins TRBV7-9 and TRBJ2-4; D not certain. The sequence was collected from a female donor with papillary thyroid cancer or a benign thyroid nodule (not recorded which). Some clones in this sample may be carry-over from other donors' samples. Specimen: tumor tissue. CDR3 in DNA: TGTGCCAGCAGCTTTACGTACGGGTTCGGGTCCAAAAACATTCAGTACTTC. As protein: CASSFTYGFGSKNIQYF.